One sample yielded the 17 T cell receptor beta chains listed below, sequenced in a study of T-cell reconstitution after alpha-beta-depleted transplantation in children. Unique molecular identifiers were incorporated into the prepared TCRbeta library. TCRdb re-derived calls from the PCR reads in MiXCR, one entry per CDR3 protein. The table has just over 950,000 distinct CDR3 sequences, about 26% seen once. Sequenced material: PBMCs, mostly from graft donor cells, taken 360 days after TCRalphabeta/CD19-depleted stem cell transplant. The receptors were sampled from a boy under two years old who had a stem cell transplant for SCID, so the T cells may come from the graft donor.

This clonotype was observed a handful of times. CDR3 sequence reads: CASSYGGGSYEQYF. DNA of the CDR3: TGTGCCAGCAGTTACGGGGGTGGCTCCTACGAGCAGTACTTC. The rearrangement joins TRBV6-2 or TRBV6-3 to TRBJ2-7; D may correspond to TRBD1 or TRBD2 (5 bases each). The germline V gene encodes CDR1 MNHEY and CDR2 SVGEGT. This CDR3 contains 14 residues. Trimming left V 2 bases short and J 0 bases short, with 8 bases between.

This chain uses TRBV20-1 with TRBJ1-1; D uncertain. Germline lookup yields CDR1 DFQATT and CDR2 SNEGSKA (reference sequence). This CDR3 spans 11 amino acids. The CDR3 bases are TGCCGTGGGTACTTGAACACTGAAGCTTTCTTT. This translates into CRGYLNTEAFF.

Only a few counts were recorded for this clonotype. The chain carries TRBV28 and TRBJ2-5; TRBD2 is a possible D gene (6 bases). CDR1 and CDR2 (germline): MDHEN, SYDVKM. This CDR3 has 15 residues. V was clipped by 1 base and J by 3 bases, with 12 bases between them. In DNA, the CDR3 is TGTGCCAGCAGTTTATTAGCGGCGGGGAAAGAGACCCAGTACTTC. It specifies CASSLLAAGKETQYF.

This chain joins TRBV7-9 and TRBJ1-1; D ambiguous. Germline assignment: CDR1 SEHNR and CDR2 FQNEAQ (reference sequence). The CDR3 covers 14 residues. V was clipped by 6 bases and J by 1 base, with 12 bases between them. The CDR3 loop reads CASREAGSNTEAFF. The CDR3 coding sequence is TGTGCCAGCAGGGAAGCAGGTTCGAACACTGAAGCTTTCTTT.

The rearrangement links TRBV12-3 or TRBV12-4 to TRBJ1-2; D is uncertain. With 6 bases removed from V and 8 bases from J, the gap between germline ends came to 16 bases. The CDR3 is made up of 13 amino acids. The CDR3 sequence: CASSPGRPDGYTF. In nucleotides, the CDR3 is TGTGCCAGCAGCCCCGGGCGCCCCGACGGCTACACCTTC.

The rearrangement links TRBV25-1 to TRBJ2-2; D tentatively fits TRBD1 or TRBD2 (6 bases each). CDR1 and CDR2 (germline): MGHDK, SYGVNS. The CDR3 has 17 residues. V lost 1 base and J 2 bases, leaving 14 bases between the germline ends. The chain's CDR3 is CASSELMGGANTGELFF. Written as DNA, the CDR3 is TGTGCCAGCAGTGAATTAATGGGGGGCGCAAACACCGGGGAGCTGTTTTTT.

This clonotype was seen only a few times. CDR3 DNA: TGCAGTGCTAGTACAGGTTTAGACTATGGCTACACCTTC. It yields the protein CSASTGLDYGYTF. V usage is TRBV20-1 and J usage is TRBJ1-2, with a tentative D call TRBD1 (5 bases). From germline, CDR1 is DFQATT and CDR2 SNEGSKA (reference sequence). The CDR3 extends over 13 amino acids. V was shortened by 3 bases and J by 3 bases, with 11 bases between the two germline ends.

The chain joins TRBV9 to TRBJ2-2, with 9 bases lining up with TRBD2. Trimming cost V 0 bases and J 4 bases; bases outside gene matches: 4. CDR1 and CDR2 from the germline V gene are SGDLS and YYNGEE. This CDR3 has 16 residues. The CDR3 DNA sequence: TGTGCCAGCAGCGTAGCGGCTAGCGGGGTCACCGGGGAGCTGTTTTTT. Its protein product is CASSVAASGVTGELFF.

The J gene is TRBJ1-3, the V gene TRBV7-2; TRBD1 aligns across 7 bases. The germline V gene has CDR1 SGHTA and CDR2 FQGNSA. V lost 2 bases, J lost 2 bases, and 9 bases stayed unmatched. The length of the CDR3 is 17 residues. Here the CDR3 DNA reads TGTGCCAGCAGCTTAAGGCAGAGACAGGGCCCTGGAAACACCATATATTTT. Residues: CASSLRQRQGPGNTIYF.

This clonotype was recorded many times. The CDR3 nucleotides are TGTGCCAGCAGTCCTCCTTTGGGACTAGCGGGGAGCACAGATACGCAGTATTTT. Protein: CASSPPLGLAGSTDTQYF. V gene TRBV12-3 or TRBV12-4 combines with J gene TRBJ2-3; TRBD2 agrees at 13 bases. The CDR3 length is 18 residues. V was clipped by 5 bases and J by 0 bases; unmatched bases: 8.

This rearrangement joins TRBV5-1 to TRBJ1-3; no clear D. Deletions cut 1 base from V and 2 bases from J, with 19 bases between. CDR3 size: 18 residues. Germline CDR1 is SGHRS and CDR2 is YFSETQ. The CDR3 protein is CASSLSTRTTLPGNTIYF. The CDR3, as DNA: TGCGCCAGCAGCTTGTCGACCAGGACCACCCTACCTGGAAACACCATATATTTT.

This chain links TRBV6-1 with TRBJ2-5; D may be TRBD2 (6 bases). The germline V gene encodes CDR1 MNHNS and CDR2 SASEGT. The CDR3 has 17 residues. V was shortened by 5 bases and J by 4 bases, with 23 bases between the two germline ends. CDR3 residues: CASSPLGTLRAGETQYF. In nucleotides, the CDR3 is TGTGCCAGCAGTCCCCTCGGGACTCTCAGAGCAGGAGAGACCCAGTACTTC.

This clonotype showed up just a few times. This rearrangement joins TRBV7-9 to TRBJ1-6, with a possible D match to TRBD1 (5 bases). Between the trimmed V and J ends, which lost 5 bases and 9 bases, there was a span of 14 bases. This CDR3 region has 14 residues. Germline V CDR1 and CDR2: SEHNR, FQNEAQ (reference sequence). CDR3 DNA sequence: TGTGCCAGCAGCCTCGGGGGGGGTTCTTCACCCCTCCACTTT. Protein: CASSLGGGSSPLHF.

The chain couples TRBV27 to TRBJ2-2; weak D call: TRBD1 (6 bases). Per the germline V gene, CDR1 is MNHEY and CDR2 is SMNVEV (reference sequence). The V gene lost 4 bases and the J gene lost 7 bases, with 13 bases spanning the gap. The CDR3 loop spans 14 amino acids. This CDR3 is CASSYRAVGGELFF. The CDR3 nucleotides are TGTGCCAGCAGTTACAGGGCTGTTGGCGGGGAGCTGTTTTTT.

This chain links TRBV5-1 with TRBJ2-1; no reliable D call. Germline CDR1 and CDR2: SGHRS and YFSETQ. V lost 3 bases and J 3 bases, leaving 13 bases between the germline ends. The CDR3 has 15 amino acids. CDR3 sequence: CASSSPAPGYNEQFF. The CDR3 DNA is TGCGCCAGCAGCTCACCCGCCCCAGGCTACAATGAGCAGTTCTTC.

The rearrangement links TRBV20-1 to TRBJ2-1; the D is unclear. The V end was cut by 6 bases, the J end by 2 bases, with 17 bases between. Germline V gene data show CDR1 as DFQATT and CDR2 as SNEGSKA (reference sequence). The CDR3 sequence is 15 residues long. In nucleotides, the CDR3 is TGCAGTGCCCCTATTGGCAATGTGACCTACAATGAGCAGTTCTTC. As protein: CSAPIGNVTYNEQFF.

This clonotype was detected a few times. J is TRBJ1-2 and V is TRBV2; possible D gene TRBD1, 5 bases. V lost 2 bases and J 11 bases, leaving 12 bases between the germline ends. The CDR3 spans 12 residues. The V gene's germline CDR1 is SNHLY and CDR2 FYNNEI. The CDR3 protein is CASSELQGRYTF. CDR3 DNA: TGTGCCAGCAGTGAACTCCAGGGCCGGTACACCTTC.